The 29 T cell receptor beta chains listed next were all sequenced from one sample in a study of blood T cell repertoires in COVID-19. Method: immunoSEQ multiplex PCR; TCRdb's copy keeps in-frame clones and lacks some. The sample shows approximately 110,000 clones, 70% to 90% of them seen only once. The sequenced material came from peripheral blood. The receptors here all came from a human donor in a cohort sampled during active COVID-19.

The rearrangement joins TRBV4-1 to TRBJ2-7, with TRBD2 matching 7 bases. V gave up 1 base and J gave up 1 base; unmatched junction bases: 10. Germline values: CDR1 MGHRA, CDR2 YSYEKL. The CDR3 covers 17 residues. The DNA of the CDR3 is TGCGCCAGCAGCCAAGGGGTCGCAGCGGGACTTTCCTACGAGCAGTACTTC. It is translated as CASSQGVAAGLSYEQYF.

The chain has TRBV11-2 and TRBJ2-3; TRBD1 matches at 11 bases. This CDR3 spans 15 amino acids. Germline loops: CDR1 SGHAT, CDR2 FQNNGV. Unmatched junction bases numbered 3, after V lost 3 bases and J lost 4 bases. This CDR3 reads CASSLGQGEADTQYF. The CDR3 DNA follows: TGTGCCAGCAGCTTGGGACAGGGGGAGGCAGATACGCAGTATTTT.

The CDR3 DNA reads as TGCGCCAGCAGCCCGCTCCCTACCTACAATGAGCAGTTCTTC. This sequence encodes CASSPLPTYNEQFF. The J gene is TRBJ2-1, the V gene TRBV5-1; no reliable D call. Trimming pared 4 bases from V and 2 bases from J, leaving 10 bases between. Germline CDR1 SGHRS, CDR2 YFSETQ. There are 14 residues in the CDR3.

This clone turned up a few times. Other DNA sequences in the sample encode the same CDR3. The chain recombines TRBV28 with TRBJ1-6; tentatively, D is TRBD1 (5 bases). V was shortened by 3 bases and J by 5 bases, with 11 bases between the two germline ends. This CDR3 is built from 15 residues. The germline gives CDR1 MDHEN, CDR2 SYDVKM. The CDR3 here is CASSFNGGNNSPLHF. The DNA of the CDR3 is TGTGCCAGCAGTTTTAACGGGGGAAATAATTCACCCCTCCACTTT.

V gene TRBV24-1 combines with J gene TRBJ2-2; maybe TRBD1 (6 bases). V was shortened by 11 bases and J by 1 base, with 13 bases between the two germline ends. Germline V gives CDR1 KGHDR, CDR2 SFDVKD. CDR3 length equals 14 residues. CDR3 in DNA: TGTGCCAAAGCCCGACAGGTGAACACCGGGGAGCTGTTTTTT. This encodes CAKARQVNTGELFF.

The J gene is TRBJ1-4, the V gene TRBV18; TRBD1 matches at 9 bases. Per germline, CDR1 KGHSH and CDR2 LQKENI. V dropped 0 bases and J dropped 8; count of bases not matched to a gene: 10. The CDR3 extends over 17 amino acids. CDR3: CASSPPEFGTGPEKLFF. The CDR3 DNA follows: TGTGCCAGCTCACCACCGGAATTCGGGACAGGGCCGGAAAAACTGTTTTTT.

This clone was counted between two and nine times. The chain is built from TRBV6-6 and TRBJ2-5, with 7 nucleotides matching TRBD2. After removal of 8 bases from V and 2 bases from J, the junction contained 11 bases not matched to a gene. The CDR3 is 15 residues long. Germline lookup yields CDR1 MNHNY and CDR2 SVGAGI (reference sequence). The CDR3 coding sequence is TGTGCCAGCTCTATAAATCTAGCGGATCAAGAGACCCAGTACTTC. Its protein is CASSINLADQETQYF.

CDR3 protein: CASSTGRSSYEQYF. The CDR3 nucleotides are TGTGCCAGCAGTACAGGCCGAAGCTCCTACGAGCAGTACTTC. The V and J genes are TRBV27 and TRBJ2-7; weak D call: TRBD1 (5 bases). The CDR3 has 14 amino acids. Trimming left V 5 bases short and J 0 bases short, with 11 bases between. Germline lookup yields CDR1 MNHEY and CDR2 SMNVEV (reference sequence).

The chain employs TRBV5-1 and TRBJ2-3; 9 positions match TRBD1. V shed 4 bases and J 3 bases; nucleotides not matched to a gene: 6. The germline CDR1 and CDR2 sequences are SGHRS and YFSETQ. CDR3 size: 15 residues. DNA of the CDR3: TGCGCCAGCAGCCAAACAGGGGGCTGGACAGATACGCAGTATTTT. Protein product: CASSQTGGWTDTQYF.

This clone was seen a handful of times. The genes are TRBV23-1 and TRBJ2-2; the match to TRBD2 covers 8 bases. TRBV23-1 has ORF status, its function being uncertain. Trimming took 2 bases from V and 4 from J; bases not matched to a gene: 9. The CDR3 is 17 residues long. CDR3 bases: TGCGCCAGCAGTCAAGCTCAGCGGGAGTACTGCACCGGGGAGCTGTTTTTT. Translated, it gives CASSQAQREYCTGELFF.

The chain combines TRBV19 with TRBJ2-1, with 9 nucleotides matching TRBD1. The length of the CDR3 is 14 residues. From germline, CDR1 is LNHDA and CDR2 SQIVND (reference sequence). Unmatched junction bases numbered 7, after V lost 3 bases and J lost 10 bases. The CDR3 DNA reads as TGTGCCAGTAGTATGTTAGGACAGGGGTACGAGCAGTTCTTC. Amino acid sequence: CASSMLGQGYEQFF.

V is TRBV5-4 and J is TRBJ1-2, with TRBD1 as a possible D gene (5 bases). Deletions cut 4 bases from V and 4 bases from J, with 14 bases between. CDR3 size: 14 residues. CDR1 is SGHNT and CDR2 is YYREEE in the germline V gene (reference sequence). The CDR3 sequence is CASSLKAGGYGYTF. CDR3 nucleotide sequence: TGTGCCAGCAGCCTTAAAGCGGGGGGCTATGGCTACACCTTC.

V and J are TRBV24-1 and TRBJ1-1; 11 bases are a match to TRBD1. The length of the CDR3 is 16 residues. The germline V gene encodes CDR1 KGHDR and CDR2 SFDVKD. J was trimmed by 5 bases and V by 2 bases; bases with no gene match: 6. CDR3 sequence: CATSDSGTGGRTEAFF. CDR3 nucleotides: TGTGCCACCAGTGATTCCGGGACAGGGGGGAGAACTGAAGCTTTCTTT.

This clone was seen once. The CDR3 DNA follows: TGTGCCAGCAGCTTAAATCAGAACACTGAAGCTTTCTTT. It specifies CASSLNQNTEAFF. This chain joins TRBV11-3 and TRBJ1-1, with D unresolved. This CDR3 contains 13 residues. Germline CDR1 reads SGHNT; CDR2 reads YENEEA. V lost 2 bases to trimming and J lost 1 base, with 5 bases between them. The complete variable domain, with remaining parts taken from reference TRBV11-3 and TRBJ1-1, reads EAGVVQSPRYKIIEKKQPVAFWCNPISGHNTLYWYLQNLGQGPELLIRYENEEAVDDSQLPKDRFSAERLKGVDSTLKIQPAELGDSAVYLCASSLNQNTEAFFGQGTRLTVV.

The CDR3: CASSPLRRDLAGRNTEAFF. The DNA for the CDR3 is TGTGCCAGTAGTCCCCTTAGGAGGGATTTGGCAGGGAGGAACACTGAAGCTTTCTTT. The chain is built from TRBV19 and TRBJ1-1, with D possibly TRBD1 on 5 matching bases. The V end lost 5 bases, the J end lost 1 base, and 26 bases lay between the germline ends. CDR3 length equals 19 residues. Per the germline V gene, CDR1 is LNHDA and CDR2 is SQIVND (reference sequence). Full variable domain (outside the CDR3, taken from reference TRBV19 and TRBJ1-1): DGGITQSPKYLFRKEGQNVTLSCEQNLNHDAMYWYRQDPGQGLRLIYYSQIVNDFQKGDIAEGYSVSREKKESFPLTVTSAQKNPTAFYLCASSPLRRDLAGRNTEAFFGQGTRLTVV.

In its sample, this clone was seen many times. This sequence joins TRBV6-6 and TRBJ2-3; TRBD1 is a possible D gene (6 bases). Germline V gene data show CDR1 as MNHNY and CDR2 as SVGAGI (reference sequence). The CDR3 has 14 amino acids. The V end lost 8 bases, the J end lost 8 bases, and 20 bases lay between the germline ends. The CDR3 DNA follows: TGTGCCAGCCAACAGGGACAAGGGGCAGGTACGCAGTATTTT. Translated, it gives CASQQGQGAGTQYF.

The CDR3 loop reads CASSRVGGSEQYF. The CDR3 DNA reads as TGTGCCAGCTCACGGGTCGGGGGGAGCGAGCAGTACTTC. The V and J genes are TRBV18 and TRBJ2-7, with TRBD2 identical over 7 bases. Germline trimming cut 4 bases from V and 6 bases from J; bases unmatched to any gene: 6. CDR3 size: 13 residues. The germline V gene has CDR1 KGHSH and CDR2 LQKENI.

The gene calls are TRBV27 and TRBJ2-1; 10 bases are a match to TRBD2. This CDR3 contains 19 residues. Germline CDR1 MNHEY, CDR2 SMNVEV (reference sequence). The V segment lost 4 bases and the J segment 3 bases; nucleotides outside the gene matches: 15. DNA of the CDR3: TGTGCCAGCAGTTCACGTAGCCGGACTAGCGGAAAAGTCTACAATGAGCAGTTCTTC. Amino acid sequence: CASSSRSRTSGKVYNEQFF.

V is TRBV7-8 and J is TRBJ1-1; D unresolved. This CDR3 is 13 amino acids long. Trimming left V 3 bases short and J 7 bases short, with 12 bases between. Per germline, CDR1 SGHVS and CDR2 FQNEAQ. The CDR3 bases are TGTGCCAGCAGCTTGAGAGTCGAAGTTGAAGCTTTCTTT. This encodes CASSLRVEVEAFF.

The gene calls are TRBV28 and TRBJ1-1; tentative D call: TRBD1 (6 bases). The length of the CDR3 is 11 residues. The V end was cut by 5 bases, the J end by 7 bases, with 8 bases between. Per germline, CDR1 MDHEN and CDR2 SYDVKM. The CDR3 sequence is CASSNRVEAFF. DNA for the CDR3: TGTGCCAGCAGTAACAGGGTTGAAGCTTTCTTT.

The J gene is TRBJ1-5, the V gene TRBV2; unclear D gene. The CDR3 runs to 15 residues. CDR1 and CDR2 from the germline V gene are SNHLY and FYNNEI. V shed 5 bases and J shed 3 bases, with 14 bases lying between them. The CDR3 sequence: CASSYDVAVNQPQHF. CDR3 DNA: TGTGCCAGCAGTTACGACGTAGCGGTCAATCAGCCCCAGCATTTT. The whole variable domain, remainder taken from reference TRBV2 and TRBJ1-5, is EPEVTQTPSHQVTQMGQEVILRCVPISNHLYFYWYRQILGQKVEFLVSFYNNEISEKSEIFDDQFSVERPDGSNFTLKIRSTKLEDSAMYFCASSYDVAVNQPQHFGDGTRLSIL.

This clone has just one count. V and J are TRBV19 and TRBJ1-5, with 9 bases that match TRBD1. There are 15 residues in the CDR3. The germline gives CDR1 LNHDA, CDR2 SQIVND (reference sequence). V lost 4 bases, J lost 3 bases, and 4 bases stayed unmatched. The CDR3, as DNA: TGTGCCAGTAGTACGACAGGGGGTACCAATCAGCCCCAGCATTTT. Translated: CASSTTGGTNQPQHF.

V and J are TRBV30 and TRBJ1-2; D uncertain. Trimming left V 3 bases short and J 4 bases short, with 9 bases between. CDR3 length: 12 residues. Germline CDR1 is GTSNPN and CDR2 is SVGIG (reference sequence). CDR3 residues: CAWSGGLYGYTF. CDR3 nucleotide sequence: TGTGCCTGGAGCGGAGGCCTCTATGGCTACACCTTC.

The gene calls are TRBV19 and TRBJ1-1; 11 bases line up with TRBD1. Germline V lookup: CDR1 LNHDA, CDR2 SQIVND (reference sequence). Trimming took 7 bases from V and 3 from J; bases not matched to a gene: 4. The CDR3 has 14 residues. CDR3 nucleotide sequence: TGTGCCAGTATCGGGACAGGGGGTGACACTGAAGCTTTCTTT. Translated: CASIGTGGDTEAFF.

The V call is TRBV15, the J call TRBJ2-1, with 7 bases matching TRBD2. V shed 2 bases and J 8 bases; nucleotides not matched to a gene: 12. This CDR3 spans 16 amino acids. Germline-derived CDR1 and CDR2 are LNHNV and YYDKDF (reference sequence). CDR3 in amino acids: CATSRPGEGLTHEQFF. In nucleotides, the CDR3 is TGTGCCACCAGCAGACCCGGGGAGGGTCTAACCCATGAGCAGTTCTTC. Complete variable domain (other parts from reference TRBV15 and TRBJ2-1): DAMVIQNPRYQVTQFGKPVTLSCSQTLNHNVMYWYQQKSSQAPKLLFHYYDKDFNNEADTPDNFQSRRPNTSFCFLDIRSPGLGDTAMYLCATSRPGEGLTHEQFFGPGTRLTVL.

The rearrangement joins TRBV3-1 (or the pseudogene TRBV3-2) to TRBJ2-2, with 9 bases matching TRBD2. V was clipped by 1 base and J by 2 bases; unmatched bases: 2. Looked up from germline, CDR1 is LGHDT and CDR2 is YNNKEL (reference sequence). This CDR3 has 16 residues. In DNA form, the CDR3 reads TGTGCCAGCAGCCAAGGACTAGCGGAAAACACCGGGGAGCTGTTTTTT. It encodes CASSQGLAENTGELFF.

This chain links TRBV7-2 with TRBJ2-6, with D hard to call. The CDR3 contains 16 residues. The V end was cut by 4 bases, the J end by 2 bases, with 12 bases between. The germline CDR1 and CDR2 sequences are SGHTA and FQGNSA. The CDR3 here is CASSSRLGAGANVLTF. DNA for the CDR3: TGTGCCAGCAGCTCCCGCCTAGGTGCTGGGGCCAACGTCCTGACTTTC.

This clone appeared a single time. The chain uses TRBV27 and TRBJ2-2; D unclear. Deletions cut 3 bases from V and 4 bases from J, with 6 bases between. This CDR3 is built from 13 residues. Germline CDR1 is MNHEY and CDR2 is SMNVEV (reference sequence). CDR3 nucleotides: TGTGCCAGCAGTTTCTGGAGCACCGGGGAGCTGTTTTTT. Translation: CASSFWSTGELFF.

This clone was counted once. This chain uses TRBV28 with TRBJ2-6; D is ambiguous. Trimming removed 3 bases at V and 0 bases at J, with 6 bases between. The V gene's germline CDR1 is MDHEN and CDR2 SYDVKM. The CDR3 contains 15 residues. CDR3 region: CASSFGASGANVLTF. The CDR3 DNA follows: TGTGCCAGCAGTTTCGGAGCCTCTGGGGCCAACGTCCTGACTTTC.